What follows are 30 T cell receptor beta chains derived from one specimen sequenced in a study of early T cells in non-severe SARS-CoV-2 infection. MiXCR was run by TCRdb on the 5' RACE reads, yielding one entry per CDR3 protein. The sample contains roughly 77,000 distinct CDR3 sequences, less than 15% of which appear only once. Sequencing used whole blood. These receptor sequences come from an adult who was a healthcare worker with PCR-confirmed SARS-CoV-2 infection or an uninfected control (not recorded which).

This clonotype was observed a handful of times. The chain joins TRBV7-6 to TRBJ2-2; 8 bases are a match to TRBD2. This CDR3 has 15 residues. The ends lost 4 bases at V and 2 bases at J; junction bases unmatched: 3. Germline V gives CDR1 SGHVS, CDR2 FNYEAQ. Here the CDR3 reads CASSSGTRNTGELFF. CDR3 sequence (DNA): TGTGCCAGCAGCTCCGGGACTAGAAACACCGGGGAGCTGTTTTTT.

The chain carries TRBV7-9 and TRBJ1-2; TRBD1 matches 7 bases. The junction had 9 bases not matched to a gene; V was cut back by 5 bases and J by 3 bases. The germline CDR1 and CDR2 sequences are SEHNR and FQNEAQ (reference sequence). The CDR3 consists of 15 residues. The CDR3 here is CASSAGDRVDYGYTF. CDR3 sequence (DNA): TGTGCCAGCAGCGCCGGCGACAGGGTTGACTATGGCTACACCTTC.

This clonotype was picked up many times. The CDR3 DNA reads TGCGCCAGCAGTTTTGGGAACACTGAAGCTTTCTTT. Residues: CASSFGNTEAFF. This rearrangement joins TRBV10-2 to TRBJ1-1; D not certain. Germline loops: CDR1 WSHSY, CDR2 SAAADI. V lost 5 bases to trimming and J lost 1 base, with 5 bases between them. The CDR3 sequence is 12 residues long.

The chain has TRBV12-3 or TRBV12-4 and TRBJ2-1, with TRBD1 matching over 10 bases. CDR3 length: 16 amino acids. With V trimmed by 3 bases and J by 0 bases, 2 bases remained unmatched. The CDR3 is CASSFRTGGSYNEQFF. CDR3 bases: TGTGCCAGCAGTTTTCGGACAGGGGGCTCCTACAATGAGCAGTTCTTC.

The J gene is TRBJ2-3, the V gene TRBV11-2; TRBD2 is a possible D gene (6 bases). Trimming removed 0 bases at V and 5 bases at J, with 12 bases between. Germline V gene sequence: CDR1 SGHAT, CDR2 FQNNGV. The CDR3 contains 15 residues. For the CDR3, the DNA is TGTGCCAGCAGCTTAGATCGCCCTAGCGTAGATACGCAGTATTTT. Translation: CASSLDRPSVDTQYF.

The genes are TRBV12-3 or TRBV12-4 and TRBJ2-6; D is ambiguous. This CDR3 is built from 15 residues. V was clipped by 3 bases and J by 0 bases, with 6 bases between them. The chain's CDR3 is CASSLWRSGANVLTF. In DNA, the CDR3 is TGTGCCAGCAGTTTGTGGCGCTCTGGGGCCAACGTCCTGACTTTC.

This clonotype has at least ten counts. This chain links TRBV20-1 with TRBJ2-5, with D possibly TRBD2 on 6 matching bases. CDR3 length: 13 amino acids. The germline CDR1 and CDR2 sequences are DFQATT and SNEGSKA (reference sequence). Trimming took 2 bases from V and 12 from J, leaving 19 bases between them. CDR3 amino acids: CSARPPGPGGEYF. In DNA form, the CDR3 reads TGCAGTGCTAGACCCCCCGGACCCGGAGGGGAGTACTTC.

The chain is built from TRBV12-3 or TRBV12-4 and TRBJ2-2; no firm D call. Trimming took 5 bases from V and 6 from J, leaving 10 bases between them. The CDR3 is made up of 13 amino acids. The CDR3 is CASSLDLAGELFF. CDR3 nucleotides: TGTGCCAGCAGTCTCGACTTGGCCGGGGAGCTGTTTTTT.

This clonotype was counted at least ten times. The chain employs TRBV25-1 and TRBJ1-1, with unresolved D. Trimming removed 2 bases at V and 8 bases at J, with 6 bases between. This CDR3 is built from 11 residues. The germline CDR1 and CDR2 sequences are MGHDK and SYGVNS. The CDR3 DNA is TGTGCCAGCAGTGAAGTAACGGAAGCTTTCTTT. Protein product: CASSEVTEAFF.

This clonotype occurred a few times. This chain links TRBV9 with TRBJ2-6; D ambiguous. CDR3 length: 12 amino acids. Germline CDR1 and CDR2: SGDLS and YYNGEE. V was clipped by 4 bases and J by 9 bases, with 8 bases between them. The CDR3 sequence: CASSYKFNVLTF. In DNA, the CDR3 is TGTGCCAGCAGCTACAAGTTCAACGTCCTGACTTTC.

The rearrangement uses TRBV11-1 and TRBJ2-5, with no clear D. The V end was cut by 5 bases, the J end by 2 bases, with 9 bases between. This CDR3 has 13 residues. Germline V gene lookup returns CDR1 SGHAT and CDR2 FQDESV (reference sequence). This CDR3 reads CASSAWLQETQYF. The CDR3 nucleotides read TGTGCCAGCAGCGCCTGGCTACAAGAGACCCAGTACTTC.

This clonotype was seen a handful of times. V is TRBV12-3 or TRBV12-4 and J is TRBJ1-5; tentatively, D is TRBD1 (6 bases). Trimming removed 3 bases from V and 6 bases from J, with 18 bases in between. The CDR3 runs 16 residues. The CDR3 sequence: CASSFGGARSGQPQHF. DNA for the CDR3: TGTGCCAGCAGTTTCGGGGGCGCTCGGAGCGGTCAGCCCCAGCATTTT.

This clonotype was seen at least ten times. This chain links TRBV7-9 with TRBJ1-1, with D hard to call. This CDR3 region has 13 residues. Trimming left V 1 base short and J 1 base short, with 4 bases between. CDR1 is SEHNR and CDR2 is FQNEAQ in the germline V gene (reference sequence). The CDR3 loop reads CASSLEENTEAFF. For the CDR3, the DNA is TGTGCCAGCAGCTTAGAGGAGAACACTGAAGCTTTCTTT.

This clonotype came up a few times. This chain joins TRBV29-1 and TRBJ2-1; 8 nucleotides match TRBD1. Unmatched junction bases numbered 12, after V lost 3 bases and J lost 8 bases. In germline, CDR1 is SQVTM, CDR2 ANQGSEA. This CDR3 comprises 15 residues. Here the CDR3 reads CSVEALGQGWDEQFF. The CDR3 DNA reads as TGCAGCGTTGAGGCCCTTGGACAGGGTTGGGATGAGCAGTTCTTC.

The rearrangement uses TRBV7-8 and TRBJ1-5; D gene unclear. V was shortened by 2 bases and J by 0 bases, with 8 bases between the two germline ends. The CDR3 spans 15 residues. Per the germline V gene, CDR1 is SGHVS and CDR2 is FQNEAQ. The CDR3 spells CASSLSWSSNQPQHF. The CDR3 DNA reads TGTGCCAGCAGCTTAAGCTGGTCTAGCAATCAGCCCCAGCATTTT.

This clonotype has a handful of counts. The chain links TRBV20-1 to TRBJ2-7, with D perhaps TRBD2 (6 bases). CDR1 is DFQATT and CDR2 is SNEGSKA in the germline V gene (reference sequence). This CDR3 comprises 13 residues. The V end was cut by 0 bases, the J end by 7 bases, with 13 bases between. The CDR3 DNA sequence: TGCAGTGCTAGAGATGACAGAAGCGGGGAGCAGTACTTC. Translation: CSARDDRSGEQYF.

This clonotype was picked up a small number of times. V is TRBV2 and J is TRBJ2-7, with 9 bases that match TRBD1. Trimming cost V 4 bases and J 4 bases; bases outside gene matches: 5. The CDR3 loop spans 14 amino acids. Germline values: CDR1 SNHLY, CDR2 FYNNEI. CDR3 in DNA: TGTGCCAGCAGTGGGGGACAGGGAAAGTACGAGCAGTACTTC. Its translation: CASSGGQGKYEQYF.

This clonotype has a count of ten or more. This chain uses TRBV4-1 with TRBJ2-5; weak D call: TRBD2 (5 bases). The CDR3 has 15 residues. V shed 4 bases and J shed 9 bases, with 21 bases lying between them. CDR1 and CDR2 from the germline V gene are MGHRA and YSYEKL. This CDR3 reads CASSLIPAARASQYF. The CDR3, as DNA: TGCGCCAGCAGCCTGATACCAGCGGCAAGAGCGTCCCAGTACTTC.

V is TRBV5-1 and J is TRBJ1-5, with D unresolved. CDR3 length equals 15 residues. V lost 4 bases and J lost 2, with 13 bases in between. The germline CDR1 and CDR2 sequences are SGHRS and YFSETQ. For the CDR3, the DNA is TGCGCCAGCAGCCGAGAGGGTTACGGCAATCAGCCCCAGCATTTT. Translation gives CASSREGYGNQPQHF.

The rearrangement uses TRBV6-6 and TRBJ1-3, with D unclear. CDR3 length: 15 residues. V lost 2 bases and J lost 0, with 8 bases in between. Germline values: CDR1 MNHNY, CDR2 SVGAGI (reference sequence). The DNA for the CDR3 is TGTGCCAGCAGTTACGAGGTCTACTCTGGAAACACCATATATTTT. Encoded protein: CASSYEVYSGNTIYF.

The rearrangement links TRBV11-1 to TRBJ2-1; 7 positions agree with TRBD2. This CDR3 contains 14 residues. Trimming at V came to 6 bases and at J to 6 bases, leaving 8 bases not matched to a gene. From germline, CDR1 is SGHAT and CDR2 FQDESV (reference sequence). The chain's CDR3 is CASSPGLGPNEQFF. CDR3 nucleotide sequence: TGTGCCAGCAGTCCCGGACTAGGCCCCAATGAGCAGTTCTTC.

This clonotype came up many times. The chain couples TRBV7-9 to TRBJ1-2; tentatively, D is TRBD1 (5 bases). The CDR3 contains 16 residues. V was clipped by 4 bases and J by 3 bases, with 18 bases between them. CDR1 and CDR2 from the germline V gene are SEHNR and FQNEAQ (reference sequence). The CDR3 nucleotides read TGTGCCAGCAGCTCCAATGGGGCAGGGACCTACTATGGCTACACCTTC. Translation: CASSSNGAGTYYGYTF.

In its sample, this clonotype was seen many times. CDR3 region: CASSPGGLQGPNTEAFF. CDR3 coding DNA: TGTGCCAGCTCACCGGGCGGCTTACAGGGCCCGAACACTGAAGCTTTCTTT. The chain couples TRBV18 to TRBJ1-1, with a possible D match to TRBD1 (6 bases). The CDR3 runs to 17 residues. CDR1 and CDR2 (germline): KGHSH, LQKENI. V shed 3 bases and J shed 1 base, with 18 bases lying between them.

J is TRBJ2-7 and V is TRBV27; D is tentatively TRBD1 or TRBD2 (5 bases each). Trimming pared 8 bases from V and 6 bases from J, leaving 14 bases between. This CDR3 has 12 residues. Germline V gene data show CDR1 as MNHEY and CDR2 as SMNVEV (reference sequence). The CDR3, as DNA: TGTGCCAGCCAAAGGGCCGGGACCGAGCAGTACTTC. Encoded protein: CASQRAGTEQYF.

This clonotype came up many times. CDR3 sequence: CASSLRFSGGSYEQYF. CDR3 coding DNA: TGTGCCAGCAGTTTAAGGTTTAGCGGGGGGTCCTACGAGCAGTACTTC. This chain joins TRBV12-3 or TRBV12-4 and TRBJ2-7; 10 nucleotides agree with TRBD2. This CDR3 is 16 amino acids long. The junction had 5 bases not matched to a gene; V was cut back by 2 bases and J by 1 base.

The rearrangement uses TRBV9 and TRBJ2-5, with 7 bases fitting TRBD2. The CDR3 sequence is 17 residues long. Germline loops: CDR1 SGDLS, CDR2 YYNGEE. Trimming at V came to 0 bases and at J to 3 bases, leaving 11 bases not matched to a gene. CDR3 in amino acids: CASSVGIGGSLEETQYF. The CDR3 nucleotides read TGTGCCAGCAGCGTAGGAATTGGCGGGAGCTTAGAAGAGACCCAGTACTTC.

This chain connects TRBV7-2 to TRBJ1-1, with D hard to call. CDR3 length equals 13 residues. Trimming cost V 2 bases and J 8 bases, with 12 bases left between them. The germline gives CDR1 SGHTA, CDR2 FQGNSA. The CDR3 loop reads CASSLFVPGEAFF. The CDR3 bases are TGTGCCAGCAGCTTATTTGTCCCAGGAGAAGCTTTCTTT.

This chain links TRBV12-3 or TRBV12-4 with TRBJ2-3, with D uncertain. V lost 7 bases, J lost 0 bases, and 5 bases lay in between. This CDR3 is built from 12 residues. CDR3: CASKRSTDTQYF. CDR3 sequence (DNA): TGTGCCAGCAAGAGGAGCACAGATACGCAGTATTTT.

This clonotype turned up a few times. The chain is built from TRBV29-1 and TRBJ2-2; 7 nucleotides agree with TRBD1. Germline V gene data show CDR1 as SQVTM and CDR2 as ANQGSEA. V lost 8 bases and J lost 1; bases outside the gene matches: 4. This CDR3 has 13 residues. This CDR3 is CSIRTGNTGELFF. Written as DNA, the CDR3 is TGCAGCATTAGGACAGGGAACACCGGGGAGCTGTTTTTT.

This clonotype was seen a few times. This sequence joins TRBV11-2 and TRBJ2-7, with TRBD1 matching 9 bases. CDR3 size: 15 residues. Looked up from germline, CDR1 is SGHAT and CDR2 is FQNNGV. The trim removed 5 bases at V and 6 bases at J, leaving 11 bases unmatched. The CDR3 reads CASSQGGQGIREQYF. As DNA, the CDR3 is TGTGCCAGCAGCCAGGGAGGACAGGGGATCCGCGAGCAGTACTTC.